The 27 T cell receptor beta chains below all came from one sample that was sequenced in a study of shared clonotypes between healthy human individuals. Sequencing was performed with immunoSEQ multiplex PCR; in TCRdb, only in-frame clones are kept and a portion is missing. The sample lists fewer than 850,000 clones, approximately 96% occurring once. CD45RO-negative, CCR7-selected cells formed the naive CD8 fraction, which excluded terminally differentiated effector memory CD45RA+ cells. What was sequenced was naive CD8+ T cells sorted from blood. Source of these receptors: a man aged 30-40 years in good health.

The rearrangement uses TRBV29-1 and TRBJ2-7; 8 bases agree with TRBD2. The CDR3 is 11 amino acids. Unmatched junction bases numbered 4, after V lost 6 bases and J lost 6 bases. CDR1 and CDR2 (germline): SQVTM, ANQGSEA. This CDR3 is CSVLLAAEQYF. CDR3 DNA sequence: TGCAGCGTCCTACTAGCGGCCGAGCAGTACTTC.

This chain uses TRBV5-6 with TRBJ2-1, with 11 nucleotides matching TRBD2. V dropped 5 bases and J dropped 8; count of bases not matched to a gene: 3. This CDR3 is 13 amino acids long. Germline-derived CDR1 and CDR2 are SGHDT and YYEEEE. The DNA of the CDR3 is TGTGCCAGCAGTAGCGGGAGGGGGTATGAGCAGTTCTTC. Protein sequence: CASSSGRGYEQFF.

The DNA of the CDR3 is TGTGCCAGCCGATACAGGGACGAGGCCTACGAGCAGTACTTC. Protein sequence: CASRYRDEAYEQYF. The chain uses TRBV27 and TRBJ2-7; TRBD1 is a possible D gene (6 bases). Trimming removed 8 bases at V and 2 bases at J, with 16 bases between. The V gene's germline CDR1 is MNHEY and CDR2 SMNVEV (reference sequence). The CDR3 totals 14 residues.

The rearrangement uses TRBV5-6 and TRBJ2-7, with D perhaps given as TRBD1 or TRBD2 (5 bases each). Trimming stripped 4 bases from V and 0 bases from J, with 17 bases between. CDR1 SGHDT and CDR2 YYEEEE come from the germline V gene. The CDR3 spans 16 residues. DNA of the CDR3: TGTGCCAGCAGCATTCGTACAGGACTTAGCTCCTACGAGCAGTACTTC. It translates to CASSIRTGLSSYEQYF.

The J gene is TRBJ2-1, the V gene TRBV2; 10 nucleotides match TRBD2. The CDR3 is 17 amino acids. Unmatched junction bases numbered 9, after V lost 2 bases and J lost 5 bases. CDR1 and CDR2 (germline): SNHLY, FYNNEI. This CDR3 reads CASSEFGSSGSHNEQFF. In nucleotides, the CDR3 is TGTGCCAGCAGTGAATTTGGGTCTAGCGGGAGCCACAATGAGCAGTTCTTC.

The chain carries TRBV30 and TRBJ2-5, with unresolved D. Germline CDR1 and CDR2: GTSNPN and SVGIG (reference sequence). The V end lost 2 bases, the J end lost 2 bases, and 6 bases lay between the germline ends. The CDR3 sequence is 12 residues long. CDR3 DNA sequence: TGTGCCTGGAGTCGGCAGCAAGAGACCCAGTACTTC. Translation gives CAWSRQQETQYF.

The rearrangement joins TRBV15 to TRBJ2-1; 13 bases fit TRBD2. CDR1 LNHNV and CDR2 YYDKDF come from the germline V gene (reference sequence). This CDR3 contains 21 residues. V trimming: 1 base; J trimming: 5 bases; junction bases outside the gene matches: 17. CDR3 sequence reads: CATSRAPPGLAGSWGHNEQFF. In DNA form, the CDR3 reads TGTGCCACCAGCAGAGCACCCCCGGGACTAGCGGGATCATGGGGCCACAATGAGCAGTTCTTC.

The J gene is TRBJ1-5, the V gene TRBV6-1; D perhaps matches TRBD1 (5 bases). The V end lost 6 bases, the J end lost 0 bases, and 12 bases lay between the germline ends. Germline loops: CDR1 MNHNS, CDR2 SASEGT. The CDR3 length is 15 residues. CDR3 residues: CASRDQGGSNQPQHF. In nucleotides, the CDR3 is TGTGCCAGCAGGGACCAGGGAGGTAGCAATCAGCCCCAGCATTTT.

This sequence joins TRBV27 and TRBJ2-3; D is unclear. Germline-derived CDR1 and CDR2 are MNHEY and SMNVEV (reference sequence). The ends were cut back, 5 bases at V and 6 bases at J, with 9 bases in the middle. The CDR3 is made up of 12 amino acids. In DNA form, the CDR3 reads TGTGCCAGCAGTAACTCTCATGATACGCAGTATTTT. Its protein product is CASSNSHDTQYF.

This clone appeared once. V gene TRBV27 combines with J gene TRBJ1-2; 7 bases are shared with TRBD1. J gave up 3 bases and V 5 bases, and 3 bases lay outside the gene matches. Per the germline V gene, CDR1 is MNHEY and CDR2 is SMNVEV (reference sequence). This CDR3 is 13 amino acids long. The CDR3, as DNA: TGTGCCAGCAGTCTTGACAGGGACTATGGCTACACCTTC. It yields the protein CASSLDRDYGYTF.

J is TRBJ2-7 and V is TRBV10-3; D gene ambiguous. The CDR3 loop spans 16 amino acids. CDR1 is ENHRY and CDR2 is SYGVKD in the germline V gene. Trimming removed 3 bases at V and 2 bases at J, with 17 bases between. The CDR3 DNA reads TGTGCCATCAGTGACCCGGGCAGGATGGGGACCTACGAGCAGTACTTC. This encodes CAISDPGRMGTYEQYF.

The chain employs TRBV6-6 and TRBJ2-7, with 8 nucleotides matching TRBD1. The V segment lost 8 bases and the J segment 7 bases; nucleotides outside the gene matches: 7. Germline CDR1 MNHNY, CDR2 SVGAGI (reference sequence). The CDR3 consists of 12 residues. CDR3 DNA sequence: TGTGCCAGCTCCCGGACAGGGCAAGAGCAGTACTTC. Its protein is CASSRTGQEQYF.

The chain links TRBV11-2 to TRBJ2-5; 8 bases are shared with TRBD1. With V trimmed by 5 bases and J by 4 bases, 9 bases remained unmatched. Per the germline V gene, CDR1 is SGHAT and CDR2 is FQNNGV. The CDR3 contains 15 residues. The CDR3 sequence is CASSLSRGRVETQYF. DNA of the CDR3: TGTGCCAGCAGCCTGAGCAGGGGGCGAGTAGAGACCCAGTACTTC.

The sample holds one count of this clone. This chain links TRBV7-9 with TRBJ2-7, with D perhaps TRBD2 (5 bases). The germline V gene has CDR1 SEHNR and CDR2 FQNEAQ (reference sequence). CDR3 size: 14 residues. Trimming took 5 bases from V and 2 from J, leaving 13 bases between them. The CDR3 DNA reads as TGTGCCAGCAGCCCAGCGGAGCGTGCCTACGAGCAGTACTTC. Its protein product is CASSPAERAYEQYF.

The gene calls are TRBV10-3 and TRBJ2-7; D perhaps matches TRBD1 (6 bases). The CDR3 runs to 12 residues. The germline CDR1 and CDR2 sequences are ENHRY and SYGVKD. Trimming removed 6 bases from V and 4 bases from J, with 10 bases in between. In nucleotides, the CDR3 is TGTGCCATCAGAGGACAGTATTACGAGCAGTACTTC. Encoded protein: CAIRGQYYEQYF.

The genes are TRBV7-3 and TRBJ2-3, with D perhaps matching TRBD1 or TRBD2 (5 bases each). Trimming took off 4 bases at V and 3 bases at J, with 14 bases between the two ends. CDR1 SGHTA and CDR2 FQGTGA come from the germline V gene. The CDR3 is 15 amino acids. The CDR3 DNA reads TGTGCCAGCAGCTCTACAGGACCGGGAACAGATACGCAGTATTTT. Its translation is CASSSTGPGTDTQYF.

The chain carries TRBV6-5 and TRBJ1-2; no reliable D call. Germline V gene data show CDR1 as MNHEY and CDR2 as SVGAGI. The V gene lost 4 bases and the J gene lost 4 bases, with 10 bases spanning the gap. This CDR3 contains 13 residues. CDR3 in amino acids: CASSSSRSYGYTF. CDR3 nucleotides: TGTGCCAGCAGTTCTTCCAGGAGCTATGGCTACACCTTC.

V is TRBV2 and J is TRBJ2-7; D perhaps matches TRBD1 (5 bases). This CDR3 spans 13 amino acids. Germline V lookup: CDR1 SNHLY, CDR2 FYNNEI. The V and J ends lost 5 bases and 1 base respectively, with 9 bases between them. CDR3 in amino acids: CASSRQSSYEQYF. CDR3 nucleotides: TGTGCCAGCAGTAGACAGTCTTCCTACGAGCAGTACTTC.

V and J are TRBV7-9 and TRBJ2-7, with 9 positions matching TRBD1. The CDR3 spans 12 residues. In germline, CDR1 is SEHNR, CDR2 FQNEAQ (reference sequence). V shed 3 bases and J 7 bases; nucleotides not matched to a gene: 1. The CDR3 here is CASSFGTGEQYF. The CDR3 DNA is TGTGCCAGCAGCTTTGGGACAGGGGAGCAGTACTTC. The variable domain in full, completed from reference TRBV7-9 and TRBJ2-7, reads DTGVSQNPRHKITKRGQNVTFRCDPISEHNRLYWYRQTLGQGPEFLTYFQNEAQLEKSRLLSDRFSAERPKGSFSTLEIQRTEQGDSAMYLCASSFGTGEQYFGPGTRLTVT.

This chain links TRBV28 with TRBJ2-7; tentative D call: TRBD2 (6 bases). The CDR3 contains 15 residues. The V gene lost 3 bases and the J gene lost 1 base, with 13 bases spanning the gap. Germline assignment: CDR1 MDHEN and CDR2 SYDVKM. The CDR3 loop reads CASSFDSGGSYEQYF. In DNA form, the CDR3 reads TGTGCCAGCAGTTTCGACAGTGGGGGGTCCTACGAGCAGTACTTC.

Regarding this clone: Other DNA sequences of this sample code for an identical CDR3. The V call is TRBV7-9, the J call TRBJ2-2; D is ambiguous. Germline assignment: CDR1 SEHNR and CDR2 FQNEAQ (reference sequence). The CDR3 loop spans 12 amino acids. The V end was cut by 2 bases, the J end by 6 bases, with 4 bases between. The CDR3 sequence is CASSLLAGELFF. The CDR3 bases are TGTGCCAGCAGCTTACTGGCCGGGGAGCTGTTTTTT.

This chain links TRBV6-1 with TRBJ1-1; a possible D gene is TRBD1 (5 bases). Germline V gives CDR1 MNHNS, CDR2 SASEGT. Trimming removed 11 bases at V and 5 bases at J, with 12 bases between. The CDR3 spans 11 residues. CDR3 bases: TGTGCCTCCTTCTGGGGGACTGAAGCTTTCTTT. This translates into CASFWGTEAFF.

This sequence joins TRBV6-1 and TRBJ2-2; TRBD1 aligns across 7 bases. The CDR3 spans 15 residues. Germline assignment: CDR1 MNHNS and CDR2 SASEGT. V dropped 5 bases and J dropped 5; count of bases not matched to a gene: 8. The CDR3 protein is CASSSTGVGTGELFF. The CDR3 nucleotides read TGTGCCAGCAGTTCAACAGGGGTTGGTACCGGGGAGCTGTTTTTT.

The chain recombines TRBV14 with TRBJ2-7, with 8 bases fitting TRBD2. The CDR3 has 17 residues. In germline, CDR1 is SGHDN, CDR2 FVKESK. After removal of 0 bases from V and 0 bases from J, the junction contained 7 bases not matched to a gene. The CDR3 DNA sequence: TGTGCCAGCAGCCAAGAAGGAGGCGGGGGGTTCTCCTACGAGCAGTACTTC. Protein product: CASSQEGGGGFSYEQYF.

The gene calls are TRBV28 and TRBJ2-3, with TRBD2 matching 12 bases. V lost 4 bases, J lost 2 bases, and 4 bases stayed unmatched. This CDR3 has 16 amino acids. CDR1 is MDHEN and CDR2 is SYDVKM in the germline V gene. The CDR3 protein is CASSSRLAGDTDTQYF. Here the CDR3 DNA reads TGTGCCAGCAGTTCACGACTAGCGGGGGACACAGATACGCAGTATTTT.

The rearrangement joins TRBV6-5 to TRBJ1-2, with D perhaps matching TRBD1 (6 bases). V gave up 5 bases and J gave up 4 bases, with 11 bases separating them. The CDR3 has 13 amino acids. CDR1 and CDR2 (germline): MNHEY, SVGAGI. The CDR3 reads CASSHTGFYGYTF. The CDR3 nucleotides read TGTGCCAGCAGTCATACAGGGTTCTATGGCTACACCTTC.

V usage is TRBV6-6 and J usage is TRBJ2-5, with 9 bases that match TRBD1. Germline V gene lookup returns CDR1 MNHNY and CDR2 SVGAGI (reference sequence). V gave up 6 bases and J gave up 4 bases; unmatched junction bases: 9. There are 15 residues in the CDR3. DNA for the CDR3: TGTGCCAGCAGCCAATCGGACAGGGGTTTAGAGACCCAGTACTTC. Translation gives CASSQSDRGLETQYF.